The 10 T cell receptor beta chains listed next were all sequenced from one sample in a study of technical replicates of blood from a few donors. The assay was immunoSEQ multiplex PCR, and TCRdb's table has in-frame clones only and misses some. Of about 56,000 clones in the sample, just under 95% are singletons; the top ten hold around 4%. The sequencing input was PBMCs. These receptor sequences come from a human donor in good health. Some clones in this sample may be carry-over from other donors' samples.

The gene calls are TRBV19 and TRBJ1-2, with D hard to call. The V and J ends lost 3 bases and 8 bases respectively, with 13 bases between them. Germline V lookup: CDR1 LNHDA, CDR2 SQIVND (reference sequence). The CDR3 covers 13 residues. The CDR3, as DNA: TGTGCCAGTAGTATCCTCAGAGGAGAGGGCTACACCTTC. This encodes CASSILRGEGYTF.

This clone was seen only once. The genes are TRBV15 and TRBJ2-2; TRBD1 matches at 7 bases. The CDR3 consists of 15 residues. V lost 8 bases, J lost 4 bases, and 10 bases stayed unmatched. The germline CDR1 and CDR2 sequences are LNHNV and YYDKDF (reference sequence). Here the CDR3 DNA reads TGTGCCACCCGCGGGCAGGGGGTGGGCACCGGGGAGCTGTTTTTT. It is translated as CATRGQGVGTGELFF.

The chain recombines TRBV7-2 with TRBJ1-3; D is ambiguous. V was trimmed by 1 base and J by 0 bases, leaving 10 bases between them. Per the germline V gene, CDR1 is SGHTA and CDR2 is FQGNSA. The CDR3 has 16 amino acids. CDR3 sequence reads: CASSLGPISSGNTIYF. The CDR3 DNA is TGTGCCAGCAGCTTAGGGCCGATCAGCTCTGGAAACACCATATATTTT.

This chain connects TRBV7-2 to TRBJ1-1; 7 bases match TRBD1. The CDR3 has 15 residues. J lost 2 bases, V lost 5 bases, and 8 bases had no gene match. Germline-derived CDR1 and CDR2 are SGHTA and FQGNSA. This CDR3 reads CASSVGQTFNTEAFF. The CDR3 coding sequence is TGTGCCAGCAGCGTGGGACAGACATTTAACACTGAAGCTTTCTTT. The complete variable domain, with remaining parts taken from reference TRBV7-2 and TRBJ1-1, reads GAGVSQSPSNKVTEKGKDVELRCDPISGHTALYWYRQSLGQGLEFLIYFQGNSAPDKSGLPSDRFSAERTGGSVSTLTIQRTQQEDSAVYLCASSVGQTFNTEAFFGQGTRLTVV.

The V call is TRBV5-1, the J call TRBJ2-7; 8 bases are a match to TRBD1. CDR1 and CDR2 from the germline V gene are SGHRS and YFSETQ. The CDR3 runs to 14 residues. J lost 0 bases, V lost 6 bases, and 5 bases had no gene match. CDR3 in DNA: TGCGCCAGCACGACAGGGGAAGCCTCCTACGAGCAGTACTTC. This sequence encodes CASTTGEASYEQYF.

This clone has more than one count but fewer than ten. The rearrangement links TRBV25-1 to TRBJ1-6; D not certain. V lost 2 bases to trimming and J lost 12 bases, with 8 bases between them. Germline CDR1 MGHDK, CDR2 SYGVNS. This CDR3 has 12 residues. In DNA form, the CDR3 reads TGTGCCAGCAGTGAAAGTGGCAGACCCCTCCACTTT. Translation: CASSESGRPLHF.

Points on this clone: A junction boundary mismatches the germline segment, possibly from a read error. CDR3 residues: CASSDLAGGFLRAHF. As DNA, the CDR3 is TGTGCCAGCAGTGACCTAGCGGGGGGCTTTCTACGAGCGCACTTC. The chain uses TRBV25-1 and TRBJ2-7, with 11 bases that match TRBD2. This CDR3 spans 15 amino acids. Per the germline V gene, CDR1 is MGHDK and CDR2 is SYGVNS.

This clone was counted a single time. This chain joins TRBV30 and TRBJ2-7; TRBD1 agrees at 8 bases. Germline V CDR1 and CDR2: GTSNPN, SVGIG (reference sequence). The CDR3 contains 12 residues. The ends lost 4 bases at V and 4 bases at J; junction bases unmatched: 3. The CDR3 region has the DNA TGTGCCTGGACCCAGGGGGCTTACGAGCAGTACTTC. Amino acids: CAWTQGAYEQYF.

The chain is built from TRBV29-1 and TRBJ2-3; TRBD1 matches 7 bases. Germline V gives CDR1 SQVTM, CDR2 ANQGSEA. The V segment lost 6 bases and the J segment 1 base; nucleotides outside the gene matches: 10. CDR3 length: 15 residues. The CDR3 nucleotides read TGCAGCGTCGCTGCCATGACAGGGCGCACAGATACGCAGTATTTT. Its protein product is CSVAAMTGRTDTQYF.

This sequence joins TRBV7-7 and TRBJ2-5; 7 bases are a match to TRBD2. V lost 7 bases and J lost 5; bases outside the gene matches: 13. The CDR3 runs 15 residues. Germline V gene lookup returns CDR1 SSHAT and CDR2 FNYEAQ (reference sequence). CDR3 nucleotides: TGTGCCAGCATGAGAGGGAGGGCTTCCGGGGAGACCCAGTACTTC. Translation: CASMRGRASGETQYF.